The clone carrying this T cell receptor (beta chain) was counted ten times or more. Its antigen is not known. TCRdb reprocessed the 5' RACE reads via MiXCR and lists one record per CDR3 protein. The table includes about 260,000 distinct CDR3 sequences, approximately 7% detected once. This CDR3 has 12 amino acids. Trimming took off 6 bases at V and 14 bases at J, with 14 bases between the two ends. The germline V gene has CDR1 MDHEN and CDR2 SYDVKM. This entry is derived from a study of identical twins. Study findings and constraints: Zero-insertion analyses were open to partial confounding by invariant MAIT and iNKT cells.

This same sample was also taken into another study, of yellow fever vaccine responses in identical twins.

This TCR was recovered from a woman between 18 and 29 years old in good health. This chain connects TRBV28 to TRBJ1-6, with D tentatively TRBD1 (5 bases). Sequenced sample: memory (CD45RO+) T cells sorted from blood. As DNA, the CDR3 is TGTGCCAGCAGCCGGGACCTTGTAACCCTCCACTTT. Its translation is CASSRDLVTLHF.